The entry below gives a single TCR beta chain sequence along with its context. Its antigen is unknown. Template-switching 5'RACE yielded the TCR cDNA; a universal primer site and UMIs were added in the process. Via MiXCR, TCRdb re-called the 5' RACE reads, giving one row per CDR3 protein. The sample has just under 600,000 distinct CDR3 sequences, about 13% seen once. The data were taken from a study of T cells after yellow fever vaccination. Study results and limitations: Researchers noted that a small share of clonotypes showed up in both CD4 and CD8 compartments. Weaker overall, the secondary response nonetheless peaked faster (day 5 versus 15). Booster sampling recovered most clones from primary vaccination (approximately 97% CD4, around 90% CD8).

The receptor comes from a young man who received the YFV17D yellow fever vaccine. This sample comprised PBMCs, obtained on the day of the yellow fever booster vaccination.

In nucleotides, the CDR3 is TGTGCCAGCAGCCCAGGTACGGGGGATGTTGGGGGTGAGCAGTTCTTC. This gives the protein CASSPGTGDVGGEQFF. V is TRBV3-1 and J is TRBJ2-1; maybe TRBD2 (6 bases). The V gene's germline CDR1 is LGHDT and CDR2 YNNKEL (reference sequence). The length of the CDR3 is 16 residues. Deletions cut 4 bases from V and 9 bases from J, with 22 bases between.